Sequencing of this T cell receptor (beta chain) was carried out in a study of long-term antiretroviral therapy in people with HIV (dated 2022 in TCRdb). Looking at the study overall: The earliest samples were collected about a decade before the 2015 WHO recommendation for immediate ART, when ART was typically delayed until CD4 counts fell. Whether ART initiation and durable HIV suppression were associated with changes in peripheral blood TRB repertoire composition and diversity was tested in a retrospective serial study. The cohort contributed roughly 200 cryopreserved PBMC samples from 30 adults with confirmed HIV infection, collected serially over a mean of about six years (range 1-12). About 35% of the 30 participants with HIV were female. No cross-contamination during QIAcube processing turned up in test extractions that ran a monoclonal T-cell line alongside 33 polyclonal samples. Overall study outcomes, separate from this receptor: Compared with controls, HIV repertoires had narrower CDR3 length ranges, and the network structure pointed to an antigen-experienced repertoire that shifted only slightly toward naive after ART. Limited PBMC availability meant only the TCR beta chain was sequenced, without alpha chain pairing. Because pre-ART samples had limited cell numbers, unsorted PBMC were profiled rather than sorted CD4+ and CD8+ T cells. Expanded TRB clones identified before ART initiation dominated the repertoire at all time points, although this dominance fluctuated and declined in many PLHIV after ART. A significant increase in TRB diversity was found to be associated with ART initiation, although TRB diversity was observed to remain significantly below that of transplant donor controls even after long-term ART. Inferences about post-ART repertoire changes were limited because no data were available on ART adherence, viral resistance or therapy changes. Samples dated from the mid-2000s to the late 2010s, and the ART regimens used may be less effective than current ones.

The immunoSEQ hsTCRB v3.0 assay was used at survey level resolution to sequence the TRB variable region. The targeted TRB sequencing depth was about 35,000-55,000 T-cell genomes per sample. Pooled TRB libraries were sequenced on an Illumina MiSeq with a v3 150-cycle kit. On the study's bioinformatics: Repertoire analysis ran in R within a reproducible Nextflow workflow covering QC, data transformation and analysis. Custom analyses were implemented in LymphoSeq2, an R package for AIRR-Seq data exploration. Several samples that yielded fewer than 5000 total TRB sequences were excluded, so that 150 to 200 HIV repertoires were analyzed. Of the approximately 190 retained HIV repertoires, approximately 60 were collected before and roughly 130 after ART initiation. Repertoires were downsampled to 5000 TRB nucleotide sequences, and summary statistics were averaged over 100 downsampling iterations. TRB sequences were retained for analysis only if CDR3 regions of at least seven amino acids were present. Two measures captured diversity: a Shannon entropy-derived clonality score and the Gini coefficient. In the repertoire networks, any two of the top 5000 CDR3 amino acid sequences were connected whenever the two sequences differed by an edit distance of one. GLIPH2 predicted antigen specificity groups and MHC restriction for TRB CDR3 amino acid sequences. To flag known associations with CMV, EBV, HIV or tissue antigens, CDR3 amino acid sequences were compared against VDJdb and McPAS-TCR. Pre-ART, post-ART and control groups were compared with Wilcoxon signed-rank tests and Holm-Bonferroni correction. Drawn from immuneACCESS, this table holds only the in-frame rearrangements with V and J called that TCRdb kept. Clones are partly lost; checked studies trace under half to an unresolved V gene and leave the rest unexplained. That table furnishes V, J and clone size, whereas the DNA furnished D and trimming. This sample is represented by fewer than 35,000 clones; around 85% of them were singletons. The ten biggest clones cover about 8.6% of the sample.

Including cysteine and phenylalanine, the CDR3 has 14 amino acids. Only the CDR3 portion is preserved as DNA: 42 bases, with reading frame beginning at the first base. For CDR1 and CDR2, the germline V gene lists SGDLS and YYNGEE. V is cut back by 3 bases and J by 5 bases, with 3 bases in the junction unmatched. Inclusion was restricted to participants for whom at least one PBMC sample before ART initiation and at least two post-ART samples were available. Every participant with HIV received treatment in the United States of America. Before DNA extraction, cryopreserved samples of 1-10 million PBMC were thawed and washed. At the time of the earliest PBMC sample, participants with HIV were aged between about 23 and 54 years. Each participant contributed PBMC samples from 1-4 timepoints before ART initiation and 2-8 timepoints after ART initiation, with a median of 7 samples. Serial HIV viral load, CD4+ T-cell count, ART history and demographic data were obtained for every participant. Genomic DNA was extracted from unsorted PBMC with a Qiagen kit on a QIAcube, processed in batches of 12 samples.

This clone was observed a handful of times. It lacks a known antigen. No qualities accompany the bases; no much larger clone lies one base away. The TCR comes from a man aged 40-50 years with HIV. The specimen comprised unsorted PBMCs, sampled 3 years after starting antiretroviral therapy. The V gene is TRBV9 and the J gene is TRBJ1-4; TRBD1 agrees with 8 junctional bases. The DNA sequence is TGTGCCAGCAGCGCAGACAGGGGAAATGAAAAACTGTTTTTT. It encodes CASSADRGNEKLFF.